This T cell receptor (beta chain) was observed in a study of shared clonotypes between healthy human individuals. As to this clone: Its matching antigen is unknown.

The split of CD4+ cells yielded CD45RA+ naive and CD45RA-negative memory subsets. This CDR3 is built from 14 residues. CDR1 SGHRS and CDR2 YFSETQ come from the germline V gene. Between the trimmed V and J ends, which lost 4 bases and 2 bases, there was a span of 10 bases. Assay used: immunoSEQ multiplex PCR; TCRdb lists only in-frame clones, some missing. Among about 2.5 million clones listed, about nine tenths were seen once. Overall study findings and caveats: Clonotype sharing across a few donors was observed for 4% to 6.5% of naive CD4 clonotypes.

J is TRBJ1-3 and V is TRBV5-1; possible D gene TRBD1, 6 bases. Sequenced sample: naive CD4+ T cells from PBMCs. Subset meaning: CD45RA+ positively selected. This clonotype originated in a man between 18 and 35 years old in good health. Some clones in this sample may be carry-over from other donors' samples. As DNA, the CDR3 is TGCGCCAGCAGCCCCAACAGGGCTGGAAACACCATATATTTT. Amino acids: CASSPNRAGNTIYF.